Reported below is one T cell receptor beta chain. The sample is drawn from a study of blood T cell repertoires in COVID-19. Repertoires were generated with immunoSEQ multiplex PCR, while TCRdb's copy carries only in-frame clones and drops some. Among about 170,000 clones listed, around 90% were seen once. The receptor was derived from a woman older than 75 with COVID-19, enrolled during active disease. Specimen: peripheral blood.

DNA for the CDR3: TGTGCCAGCAGCCCAGGGGGCATTCTACCAAACATTCAGTACTTC. Translation: CASSPGGILPNIQYF. The chain is built from TRBV7-9 and TRBJ2-4, with 8 bases aligning to TRBD1. CDR1 and CDR2 from the germline V gene are SEHNR and FQNEAQ (reference sequence). Trimming removed 5 bases from V and 6 bases from J; junction bases left unmatched: 9. The CDR3 totals 15 residues.